The source of this T cell receptor (beta chain) is a study of CXCR3-negative and CXCR3-positive naive CD8 T cells. Naive CD8+ T cells had a CD45RO-CCR7+CD27+CD95- phenotype. Details on this clonotype: What it binds is unknown.

Whole-study results and caveats: CXCR3-positive naive cells had TRB CDR3s that were more hydrophobic than CXCR3-negative naive cells had. Whereas both naive subsets had comparably high diversity, memory CD8+ cells had much lower diversity. Memory, not naive, CXCR3-negative and CXCR3-positive cells differed in TRBV-TRBJ usage.

The CDR3 is 14 amino acids. The germline V gene has CDR1 SGHKS and CDR2 YYEKEE (reference sequence). UMI-labeled TRB cDNA libraries were prepared by 5' RACE. TCRdb derives one entry per CDR3 protein from the 5' RACE reads, leaving out DNA. The sample's table shows about 120,000 distinct CDR3 sequences. Input material: naive CXCR3+ CD8+ T cells from blood. Subset defined: CD45RO-CCR7+CD27+CD95- naive CD8+ T cells expressing CXCR3 (TNR3+). This TCR was sampled from a human donor in good health. Some clones in this sample may be carry-over from other donors' samples. The chain recombines TRBV5-5 with TRBJ2-1; the TCRdb call, TRBD1, lacks DNA for checking. This CDR3 reads CASSFGQGTGEQFF.